This T cell receptor (beta chain) was identified in a study of control samples from healthy donors and cancer patients. Using immunoSEQ multiplex PCR, the repertoire was profiled, and TCRdb retains in-frame clones only, with some absent. The sample consists of some 150,000 clones, 90% to 95% of them appearing once. CDR3 length: 14 residues. Trimming cost V 5 bases and J 4 bases, with 14 bases left between them. Germline values: CDR1 SGHVS, CDR2 FQNEAQ. This TCR came from a woman younger than 45 in good health. The rearrangement joins TRBV7-8 to TRBJ1-1; tentative D call: TRBD1 (6 bases). The sequenced material came from blood. CDR3 coding DNA: TGTGCCAGCAGCAAACGGGGGGGCGGCACTGAAGCTTTCTTT. It codes for CASSKRGGGTEAFF.